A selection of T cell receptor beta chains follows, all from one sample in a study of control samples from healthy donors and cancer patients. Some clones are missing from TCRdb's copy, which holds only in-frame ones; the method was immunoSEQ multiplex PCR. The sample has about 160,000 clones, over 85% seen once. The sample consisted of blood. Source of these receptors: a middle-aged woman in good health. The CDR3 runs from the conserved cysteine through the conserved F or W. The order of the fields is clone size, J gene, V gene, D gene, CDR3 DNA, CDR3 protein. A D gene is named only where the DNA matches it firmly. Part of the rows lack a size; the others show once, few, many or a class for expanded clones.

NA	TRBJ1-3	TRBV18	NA	TGTGCCAGCTCACCCGACAGAGACTTCGGAAACACCATATATTTT	CASSPDRDFGNTIYF
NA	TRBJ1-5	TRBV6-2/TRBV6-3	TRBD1	TGTGCCAGCAGCCAGGAGACAGGGGCCCCTCAGCATTTT	CASSQETGAPQHF
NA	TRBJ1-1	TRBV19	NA	TGTGCCAGTAGTATAGGAGGGGGAACCAACACTGAAGCTTTCTTT	CASSIGGGTNTEAFF
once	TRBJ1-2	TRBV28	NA	TGTGCCAGCAGTTTCCCTGGAAATGGCTACACCTTC	CASSFPGNGYTF
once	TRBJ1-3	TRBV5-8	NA	TGTGCCAGCAGCTTAGGACAGTTCTCTGGAAACACCATATATTTT	CASSLGQFSGNTIYF
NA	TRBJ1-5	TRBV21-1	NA	TGTGCCAGCAGCAAAGGCCTTATAGGCGGGACAGGGGAAATTCAGCCCCAGCATTTT	CASSKGLIGGTGEIQPQHF
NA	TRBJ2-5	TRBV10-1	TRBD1	TGCGCCAGCAGACGGGACAGGGACTACGGGACCCAGTACTTC	CASRRDRDYGTQYF
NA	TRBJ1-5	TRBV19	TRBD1	TGTGCCAGTAAAGGACAGGGCAGTCAGCCCCAGCATTTT	CASKGQGSQPQHF
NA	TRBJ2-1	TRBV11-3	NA	TGTGCCAGCAGCTGGGACAGCGGGAGCGAGGGTGAGCAGTTCTTC	CASSWDSGSEGEQFF
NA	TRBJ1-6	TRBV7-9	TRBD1	TGTGCCAGCAGCAGGAGGGACAGTAATTCACCCCTCCACTTT	CASSRRDSNSPLHF
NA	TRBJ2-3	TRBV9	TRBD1	TGTGCCAGCAGCGTAGGGGACAGAAGCGCAGATACGCAGTATTTT	CASSVGDRSADTQYF
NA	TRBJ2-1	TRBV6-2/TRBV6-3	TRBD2	TGTGCCAGCAGCCAACCCCCCTACGGACTAGCGGACAAATACCGCCATGAGCAGTTCTTC	CASSQPPYGLADKYRHEQFF
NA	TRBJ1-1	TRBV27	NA	TGTGCCAGCAGTGATCCGGGACTTATGAACACTGAAGCTTTCTTT	CASSDPGLMNTEAFF
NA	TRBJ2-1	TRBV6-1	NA	TGTGCCAGCAGTGAGGTTCGCTTAGGGGAGTCCTACAATGAGCAGTTCTTC	CASSEVRLGESYNEQFF
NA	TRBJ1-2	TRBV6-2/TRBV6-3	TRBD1	TGTGCCAGCAGTCGACAGGGGGCCCCCTCCTATGGCTACACCTTC	CASSRQGAPSYGYTF
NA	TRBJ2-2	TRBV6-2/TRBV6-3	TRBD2	TGTGCCAGCAGTCAACTCGGACTAGCGGGGGGTTCGACCGGGGAGCTGTTTTTT	CASSQLGLAGGSTGELFF
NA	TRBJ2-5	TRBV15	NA	TGTGCCACCAGCAGAGATAGCTGGGGAGGGGGGGAGACCCAGTACTTC	CATSRDSWGGGETQYF
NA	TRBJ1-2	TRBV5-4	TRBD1	TGTGCCAGCAGCCAGACGCAGGGGGCGCGTGGCTACACCTTC	CASSQTQGARGYTF
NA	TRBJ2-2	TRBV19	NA	TGTGCCAGTACCTCGGGCCCGTTGACCGGGGAGCTGTTTTTT	CASTSGPLTGELFF
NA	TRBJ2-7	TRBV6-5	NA	TGTGCCAGCAGTTACAGAACCGGGACCGCAGCCTACGAGCAGTACTTC	CASSYRTGTAAYEQYF
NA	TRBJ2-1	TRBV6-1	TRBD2	TGTGCCAGCAGTGTGCTAGCGGGAGGAGAGTCCTACAATGAGCAGTTCTTC	CASSVLAGGESYNEQFF
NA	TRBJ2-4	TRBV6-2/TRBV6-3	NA	TGTGCCAGCAGTTACTCTGCCAGCCTAGCCAAAAACATTCAGTACTTC	CASSYSASLAKNIQYF
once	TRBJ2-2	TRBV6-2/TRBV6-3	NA	TGTGCCAGCAGTAGGGCCTACGTTCGAGGGAGCGGGACCGGGGAGCTGTTTTTT	CASSRAYVRGSGTGELFF